This TCR beta chain stems from a study of T cells in localized non-small cell lung cancer. This CDR3 spans 15 amino acids. Germline assignment: CDR1 MDHEN and CDR2 SYDVKM. Germline trimming cut 6 bases from V and 4 bases from J; bases unmatched to any gene: 7. Study-wide findings and caveats: Longer overall survival was seen with higher T cell density measured in blood. In adjacent lung appeared a median about 58 of the top 100 tumor clones. Of the tissues analyzed, uninvolved adjacent lung showed maximal T cell clonality, greater than tumor. Heterogeneity cannot be ruled out, as sequencing used one tumor region only.

The protocol was immunoSEQ multiplex PCR, while the TCRdb copy is restricted to in-frame clones and leaves out a portion. The table has some 90,000 clones, about nine tenths seen once; the top ten hold about 15%. Comment on this clone: Antigen unknown.

Specimen: peripheral blood, collected before any cancer treatment. This receptor was obtained from a man aged 35 to 69 with stage I squamous cell lung carcinoma. V and J are TRBV28 and TRBJ2-7; 12 bases match TRBD2. The CDR3 protein is CASRPTSGGLYEQYF. The CDR3 nucleotides are TGTGCCAGCAGGCCTACTAGCGGGGGGTTATACGAGCAGTACTTC. Full variable domain (rest looked up from reference TRBV28 and TRBJ2-7): DVKVTQSSRYLVKRTGEKVFLECVQDMDHENMFWYRQDPGLGLRLIYFSYDVKMKEKGDIPEGYSVSREKKERFSLILESASTNQTSMYLCASRPTSGGLYEQYFGPGTRLTVT.